The 8 T cell receptor beta chains below all came from one sample that was sequenced in a study of T cell repertoires in cytomegalovirus infection. For these receptors, no antigen is known. Each CDR3 protein gets one entry after TCRdb re-called the reads with MiXCR. The data hold approximately 500,000 distinct CDR3 sequences, with more than 30% observed a single time. Sequenced material: cultured PBMCs, taken from culture after CMV antigen stimulation. Every receptor here comes from a human donor in good health (CMV status not recorded). Some clones in this sample may be carry-over from other donors' samples.

V and J are TRBV30 and TRBJ2-5; 8 nucleotides agree with TRBD2. The CDR3 has 14 amino acids. Germline V gene sequence: CDR1 GTSNPN, CDR2 SVGIG (reference sequence). V lost 3 bases to trimming and J lost 4 bases; unmatched junction nucleotides: 7. The CDR3 loop reads CAWRPGLAGETQYF. The CDR3 DNA follows: TGTGCCTGGAGACCAGGACTAGCCGGAGAGACCCAGTACTTC.

The J gene is TRBJ2-1, the V gene TRBV27, with a possible D match to TRBD2 (6 bases). Looked up from germline, CDR1 is MNHEY and CDR2 is SMNVEV (reference sequence). Deletions cut 3 bases from V and 2 bases from J, with 11 bases between. The CDR3 contains 15 residues. The CDR3 DNA sequence: TGTGCCAGCAGTTTCTTAGCGGAGACCTACAATGAGCAGTTCTTC. Protein sequence: CASSFLAETYNEQFF.

This clonotype was detected many times. This chain connects TRBV6-1 to TRBJ2-1; 9 bases agree with TRBD2. Unmatched junction bases numbered 6, after V lost 6 bases and J lost 3 bases. The CDR3 is made up of 15 amino acids. The germline V gene has CDR1 MNHNS and CDR2 SASEGT. This chain's CDR3 is CASSAETSGYNEQFF. The CDR3 coding sequence is TGTGCCAGCAGCGCCGAGACTAGCGGCTACAATGAGCAGTTCTTC.

The chain couples TRBV7-9 to TRBJ2-3, with 11 nucleotides matching TRBD2. The CDR3 length is 18 residues. J lost 4 bases, V lost 1 base, and 10 bases had no gene match. Per the germline V gene, CDR1 is SEHNR and CDR2 is FQNEAQ (reference sequence). Here the CDR3 reads CASSLGIATSGVADTQYF. Written as DNA, the CDR3 is TGTGCCAGCAGCTTAGGAATCGCGACTAGCGGGGTAGCAGATACGCAGTATTTT.

The V call is TRBV7-8, the J call TRBJ1-6, with 9 nucleotides matching TRBD1. CDR1 is SGHVS, CDR2 FQNEAQ, per germline. This CDR3 is built from 17 residues. Trimming removed 3 bases from V and 9 bases from J; junction bases left unmatched: 12. CDR3: CASSLEPRDRAFSPLHF. The CDR3 DNA reads as TGTGCCAGCAGCTTGGAACCCCGGGACAGGGCTTTTTCACCCCTCCACTTT.

CDR3 bases: TGTGCCAGTAGTATTTTACTACCCGGGGAGCTGTTTTTT. Its translation: CASSILLPGELFF. The chain carries TRBV19 and TRBJ2-2; D is undetermined. The germline V gene encodes CDR1 LNHDA and CDR2 SQIVND (reference sequence). The CDR3 is 13 residues long. Trimming cost V 3 bases and J 6 bases, with 8 bases left between them.

This chain uses TRBV6-2 or TRBV6-3 with TRBJ2-1; the match to TRBD2 covers 10 bases. This CDR3 has 14 amino acids. With V trimmed by 2 bases and J by 7 bases, 2 bases remained unmatched. CDR1 is MNHEY and CDR2 is SVGEGT in the germline V gene. The CDR3 nucleotides read TGTGCCAGCAGTTACGGGACTAGCGCAAATGAGCAGTTCTTC. It is translated as CASSYGTSANEQFF.

The genes are TRBV19 and TRBJ1-5; D is undetermined. Trimming cost V 2 bases and J 1 base, with 9 bases left between them. The CDR3 length is 15 residues. The V gene's germline CDR1 is LNHDA and CDR2 SQIVND (reference sequence). DNA for the CDR3: TGTGCCAGTAGTATACTCCAGGCGAGCAATCAGCCCCAGCATTTT. The encoded protein is CASSILQASNQPQHF.